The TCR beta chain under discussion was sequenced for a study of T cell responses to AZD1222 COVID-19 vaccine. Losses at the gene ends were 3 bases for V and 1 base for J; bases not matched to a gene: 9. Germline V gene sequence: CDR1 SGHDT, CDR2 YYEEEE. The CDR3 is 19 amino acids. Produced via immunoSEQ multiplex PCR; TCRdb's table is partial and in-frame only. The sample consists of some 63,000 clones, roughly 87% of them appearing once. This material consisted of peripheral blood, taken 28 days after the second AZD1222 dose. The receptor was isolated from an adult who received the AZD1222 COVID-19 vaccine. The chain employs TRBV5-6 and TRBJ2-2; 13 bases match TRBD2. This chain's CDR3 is CASSYQGLAGFGNTGELFF. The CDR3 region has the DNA TGTGCCAGCAGCTACCAGGGACTAGCGGGGTTTGGGAACACCGGGGAGCTGTTTTTT.